Many counts were recorded for the clone carrying this TCR beta chain. The target antigen is unknown. These data are taken from a study of identical twins. Template switching created a universal primer site, and the cDNA included unique molecular identifiers. TCRdb analysed the 5' RACE reads with MiXCR anew, one entry per CDR3 protein. This table has 300,000 to 350,000 distinct CDR3 sequences, 9% to 15% appearing once. CDR3 length: 16 amino acids. V was shortened by 4 bases and J by 4 bases, with 21 bases between the two germline ends. The germline gives CDR1 SGHRS, CDR2 YFSETQ. Findings and limits, study-wide: Clonotypes of the beta chain that were abundant in cord blood carried fewer insertions (memory repertoires showed none).

The sample was also linked to a second study, of yellow fever vaccine responses in identical twins.

The clonotype comes from a woman aged 18-29 years in good health. The material sequenced was CD8+ T cells sorted from blood. The chain is built from TRBV5-1 and TRBJ2-7; D is possibly TRBD1 or TRBD2 (5 bases each). CDR3 protein: CASSTQSARGDYEQYF. CDR3 DNA sequence: TGCGCCAGCAGCACCCAGTCGGCCCGAGGGGATTACGAGCAGTACTTC.